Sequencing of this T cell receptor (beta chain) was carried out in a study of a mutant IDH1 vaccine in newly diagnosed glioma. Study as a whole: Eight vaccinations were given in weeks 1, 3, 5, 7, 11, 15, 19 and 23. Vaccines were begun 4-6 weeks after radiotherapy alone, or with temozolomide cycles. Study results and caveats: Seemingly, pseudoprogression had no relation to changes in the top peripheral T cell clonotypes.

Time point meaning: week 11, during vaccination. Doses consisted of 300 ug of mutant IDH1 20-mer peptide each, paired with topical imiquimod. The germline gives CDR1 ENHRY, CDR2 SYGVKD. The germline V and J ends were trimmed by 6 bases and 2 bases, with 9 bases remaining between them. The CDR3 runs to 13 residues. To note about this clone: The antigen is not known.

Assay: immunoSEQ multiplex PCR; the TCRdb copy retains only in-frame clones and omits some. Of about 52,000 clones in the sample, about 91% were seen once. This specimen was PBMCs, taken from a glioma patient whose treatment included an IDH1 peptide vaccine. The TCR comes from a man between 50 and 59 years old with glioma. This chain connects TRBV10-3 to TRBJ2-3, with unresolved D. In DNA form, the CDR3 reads TGTGCCATCAGCCGAGAGTACACAGATACGCAGTATTTT. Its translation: CAISREYTDTQYF.